This is a list of T cell receptor beta chains from one sample in a study of graft-versus-host responses after intestinal transplantation. The method was immunoSEQ multiplex PCR; TCRdb's version includes in-frame clones alone and lacks a portion of them. The table shows tens of thousands of clones, with roughly four fifths occurring only once. Their target antigens are unknown. The input for sequencing was unstimulated CD8+ T cells sorted from spleen or lymph node cells, taken before transplant. Source of these receptors: a human donor who was the organ donor for an intestinal transplant. Both conserved end residues are part of each CDR3. D genes are given only for firm matches. Expanded clones are given a class, and other clones once, few, many or no size at all.

v_gene	j_gene	abundance	d_gene	CDR3aa	CDR3nt
TRBV29-1	TRBJ2-7	-	-	CSVEDPWRGRPYEQYF	TGCAGCGTTGAAGACCCGTGGCGGGGGCGTCCCTACGAGCAGTACTTC
TRBV13	TRBJ2-7	-	-	CASSPSLGQSIYEQYF	TGTGCCAGCAGCCCTAGTCTCGGACAGTCCATCTACGAGCAGTACTTC
TRBV25-1	TRBJ2-1	-	-	CASSAWDTYNEQFF	TGTGCCAGCAGTGCGTGGGACACCTACAATGAGCAGTTCTTC
TRBV5-4	TRBJ1-6	once	-	CASSSGSENSPLHF	TGTGCCAGCAGCTCGGGCAGTGAGAATTCACCCCTCCACTTT
TRBV5-4	TRBJ1-3	-	-	CASSFGTNSGNTIYF	TGTGCCAGCAGCTTCGGGACAAACTCTGGAAACACCATATATTTT
TRBV21-1	TRBJ1-5	-	-	CASSKSTVSNQPQHF	TGTGCCAGCAGCAAATCGACAGTAAGCAATCAGCCCCAGCATTTT
TRBV11-2	TRBJ2-5	-	TRBD2	CASSSSGSVTQYF	TGTGCCAGCAGCTCTAGCGGGAGCGTGACCCAGTACTTC
TRBV5-1	TRBJ2-7	-	-	CASSLGYEQYF	TGCGCCAGCAGCTTAGGCTACGAGCAGTACTTC
TRBV6-4	TRBJ1-5	-	-	CASRQVRGNQPQHF	TGTGCCAGCAGACAGGTGAGGGGCAATCAGCCCCAGCATTTT
TRBV4-1	TRBJ1-5	once	-	CASSHSGTNQPQHF	TGCGCCAGCAGCCACTCCGGGACTAATCAGCCCCAGCATTTT
TRBV23-1	TRBJ1-6	-	TRBD1	CASSQSLGQGDSPLHF	TGCGCCAGCAGTCAATCCCTGGGACAGGGGGATTCACCCCTCCACTTT
TRBV4-1	TRBJ1-5	-	TRBD1	CASSQGTGANQPQHF	TGCGCCAGCAGCCAAGGGACAGGGGCAAATCAGCCCCAGCATTTT
TRBV4-3	TRBJ1-3	few	-	CASSQDKYSGNTIYF	TGCGCCAGCAGCCAAGACAAATACTCTGGAAACACCATATATTTT
TRBV27	TRBJ2-7	-	-	CASSLDRGYEQYF	TGTGCCAGCAGTTTAGACCGTGGCTACGAGCAGTACTTC
TRBV27	TRBJ1-2	-	-	CASSWNRVKVVLDYGYTF	TGTGCCAGCAGTTGGAACAGGGTGAAGGTGGTACTGGACTATGGCTACACCTTC
TRBV25-1	TRBJ2-5	-	-	CASSEAPLQGPRKTQYF	TGTGCCAGCAGTGAAGCCCCCCTTCAGGGGCCAAGGAAGACCCAGTACTTC
TRBV6-5	TRBJ1-1	-	-	CASSYIHTGTDTEAFF	TGTGCCAGCAGTTACATCCACACAGGGACGGACACTGAAGCTTTCTTT
TRBV19	TRBJ2-2	-	-	CASLWTGELFF	TGTGCCAGCTTGTGGACCGGGGAGCTGTTTTTT
TRBV7-9	TRBJ2-1	-	TRBD2	CASSSLGLAGGNEQFF	TGTGCCAGCAGCTCTCTGGGACTAGCGGGAGGGAATGAGCAGTTCTTC
TRBV23-1	TRBJ1-5	-	-	CASTNHQPQHF	TGCGCCAGCACTAACCATCAGCCCCAGCATTTT
TRBV4-1	TRBJ2-5	-	-	CASSQEDNQETQYF	TGCGCCAGCAGCCAAGAGGATAACCAAGAGACCCAGTACTTC
TRBV5-1	TRBJ2-7	few	-	CASSLIGGSGYEQYF	TGCGCCAGCAGCTTGATTGGGGGATCCGGCTACGAGCAGTACTTC
TRBV15	TRBJ2-7	-	TRBD2	CATSREREASYEQYF	TGTGCCACCAGCAGAGAGCGGGAGGCCTCCTACGAGCAGTACTTC
TRBV11-3	TRBJ1-1	-	-	CASSQDPGGGDEAFF	TGTGCCAGCAGCCAGGACCCGGGGGGGGGTGATGAAGCTTTCTTT
TRBV6-5	TRBJ1-6	few	-	CASSYGGAGSPLHF	TGTGCCAGCAGTTATGGGGGGGCTGGATCACCCCTCCACTTT
TRBV7-9	TRBJ1-1	-	TRBD1	CASSHYADRPNTEAFF	TGTGCCAGCAGCCATTATGCGGACAGGCCTAACACTGAAGCTTTCTTT
TRBV5-6	TRBJ1-1	-	-	CASSRYRRGPGKTEAFF	TGTGCCAGCAGCCGATATAGAAGGGGACCCGGGAAGACTGAAGCTTTCTTT
TRBV5-8	TRBJ2-1	-	TRBD2	CASSKGLLYNEQFF	TGTGCCAGCAGCAAGGGACTATTATACAATGAGCAGTTCTTC
TRBV9	TRBJ2-3	-	-	CASSVGGTDTQYF	TGTGCCAGCAGCGTAGGGGGGACAGATACGCAGTATTTT
TRBV27	TRBJ2-2	-	TRBD1	CASSQGVSGELFF	TGTGCCAGCAGTCAGGGGGTCTCCGGGGAGCTGTTTTTT
TRBV7-6	TRBJ1-1	once	-	CASKDEFGAGWGNTEAFF	TGTGCCAGCAAGGACGAATTCGGCGCGGGGTGGGGGAACACTGAAGCTTTCTTT
TRBV30	TRBJ2-3	-	TRBD2	CAWSTFIIGGDQSTDTQYF	TGTGCCTGGAGTACCTTTATCATCGGGGGGGACCAGAGCACAGATACGCAGTATTTT
TRBV6-6	TRBJ1-2	-	-	CASSSTESRHNYGYTF	TGTGCCAGCAGTTCAACAGAATCCCGCCATAACTATGGCTACACCTTC
TRBV27	TRBJ2-1	-	-	CASSSSQGTTYNEQFF	TGTGCCAGCAGTTCCTCACAGGGTACTACCTACAATGAGCAGTTCTTC
TRBV28	TRBJ2-7	-	-	CASSHQTVALTYEQYF	TGTGCCAGCAGTCATCAAACTGTTGCGTTAACCTACGAGCAGTACTTC
TRBV9	TRBJ1-1	-	-	CASSSQGTEAFF	TGTGCCAGCAGTTCCCAGGGAACTGAAGCTTTCTTT
TRBV29-1	TRBJ2-2	-	-	CSVVLANTGELFF	TGCAGCGTTGTGCTAGCGAACACCGGGGAGCTGTTTTTT
TRBV4-1	TRBJ2-7	-	TRBD1	CASSLGQGSYEQYF	TGCGCCAGCAGCCTGGGACAGGGCTCTTACGAGCAGTACTTC
TRBV9	TRBJ1-1	-	TRBD1	CASSRDRGTEAFF	TGTGCCAGCAGTCGGGACAGGGGGACTGAAGCTTTCTTT
TRBV25-1	TRBJ1-2	-	-	CASSGPLTDGYTF	TGTGCCAGCAGTGGGCCCCTAACGGATGGCTACACCTTC
TRBV27	TRBJ1-3	-	-	CASSGSNSPGNTIYF	TGTGCCAGCAGTGGTAGTAATAGTCCTGGAAACACCATATATTTT
TRBV15	TRBJ2-7	-	-	CATSDSGTYSYEQYF	TGTGCCACCAGCGATTCCGGGACTTACTCCTACGAGCAGTACTTC
TRBV4-2	TRBJ2-7	-	TRBD1	CASSQRQGFDEQYF	TGTGCCAGCAGCCAGAGACAGGGGTTCGACGAGCAGTACTTC
TRBV19	TRBJ2-7	-	TRBD2	CASSIDRTSGRYEQYF	TGTGCCAGTAGTATAGACCGGACTAGCGGGAGGTACGAGCAGTACTTC